This T cell receptor beta chain was obtained from a study of beta chain features in type 1 diabetes. Study information: Examination covered some 99,000,000 sorted cells spanning all samples. Study-wide results and caveats: There was no resolution here of whether HLA type influences TCRB rearrangement. cDNA-based sequencing might over-represent cells highly expressing TCR.

This clone was seen repeatedly, ten times or more. Its target is not known. The junction had 3 bases not matched to a gene; V was cut back by 3 bases and J by 5 bases. In germline, CDR1 is LGHNA, CDR2 YSLEER. This CDR3 spans 13 amino acids. Sorted populations all had greater than 98% purity. Reverse transcribing all isolated RNA meant expressed TCRB transcripts were sequenced. Some clones are missing from TCRdb's copy, which holds only in-frame ones; the method was immunoSEQ multiplex PCR. Among 150,000 to 190,000 clones listed, roughly 8.1% were seen once. The chain recombines TRBV4-3 with TRBJ2-7; 8 bases are shared with TRBD1. Material: central memory CD4+ T cells from blood. The TCR sequence derives from a man aged 18 to 35 in good health. Here the CDR3 reads CASSQDRANEQYF. CDR3 in DNA: TGCGCCAGCAGCCAGGACAGGGCCAACGAGCAGTACTTC.